This T cell receptor (beta chain) originates from a study of blood T cell repertoires in COVID-19. The overall study: Samples came from the United States, Italy and Spain, spanning acute and convalescent COVID-19. PBMCs, B-cell-depleted T cells, or T cells provided the cDNA or gDNA that made up the material.

The V and J ends lost 5 bases and 6 bases, in that order; junction bases with no gene match: 8. Per the germline V gene, CDR1 is SGHTA and CDR2 is FQGNSA. This CDR3 is 15 amino acids long. Original processing methods: Amplification of reference gene primers was used by the study to estimate nucleated cell counts. Some clones are missing from TCRdb's copy, which holds only in-frame ones; the method was immunoSEQ multiplex PCR. V, J and clone size were drawn from that table, and D and trimming were deduced from the DNA. The table has tens of thousands of clones, around 87% seen once. The clonotype originates from a male donor with acute or convalescent COVID-19. The sequencing sample was made of peripheral blood. V is TRBV7-2 and J is TRBJ2-1; 9 bases agree with TRBD2. CDR3 region: CASSLLRGGLNEQFF. CDR3 in DNA: TGTGCCAGCAGCCTTTTGCGGGGGGGCCTCAATGAGCAGTTCTTC.